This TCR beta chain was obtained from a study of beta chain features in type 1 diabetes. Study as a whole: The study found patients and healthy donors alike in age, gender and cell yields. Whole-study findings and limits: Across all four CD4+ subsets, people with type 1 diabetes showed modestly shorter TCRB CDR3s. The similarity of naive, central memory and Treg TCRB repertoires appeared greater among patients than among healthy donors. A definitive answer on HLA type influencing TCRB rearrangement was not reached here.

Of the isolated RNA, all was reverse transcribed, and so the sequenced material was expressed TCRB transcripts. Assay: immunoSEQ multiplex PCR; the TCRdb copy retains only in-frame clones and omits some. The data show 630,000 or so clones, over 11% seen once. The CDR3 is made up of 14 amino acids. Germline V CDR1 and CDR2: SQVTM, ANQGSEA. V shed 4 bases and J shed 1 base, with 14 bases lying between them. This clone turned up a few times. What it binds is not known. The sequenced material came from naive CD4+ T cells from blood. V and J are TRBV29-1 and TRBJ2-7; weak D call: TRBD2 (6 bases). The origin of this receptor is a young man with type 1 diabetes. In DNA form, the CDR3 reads TGCAGCGTTGGGAGGGGAGTACCTTCCTACGAGCAGTACTTC. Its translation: CSVGRGVPSYEQYF.